This paragraph covers one T cell receptor (beta chain) sequence. It has no known antigen specificity. Per-nucleotide qualities are absent, and no much larger clonotype sits a single base away. The sample originates from a study of metastatic and nonmetastatic thyroid tumors (dated by TCRdb to the early 2020s). About the full investigation: For patients with malignant and with benign thyroid disease, the researchers compared repertoires between peripheral blood samples and tumor or nodule tissue samples.

Library construction relied on PCR. TCRdb records Illumina HiSeq 4000 as the sequencer. High-throughput sequencing was used to profile the TCR beta-chain CDR3 region of every patient. As for how the authors treated the data: The researchers built a classifier to tell apart papillary thyroid cancer patients with distant metastasis, based on CDR3 differences among clinicopathological groups. To measure repertoire diversity the researchers used the Shannon index, while the Morisita-Horn index served to gauge how similar the tumor and blood repertoires were. TCRdb reran the public reads through fastp at Q25 and MiXCR, keeping productive beta chains. In this record, the V and J calls reflect TCRdb's handling and not the investigators' own analysis. A total of 15,000 to 20,000 clones appear in this sample, approximately 35% of them only once. The ten most abundant clones make up roughly a sixth of the sample.

Here is what the overall study found, with its caveats: In both blood and tumor samples, malignant tumors were reported to have significantly higher TCR beta diversity than benign nodules.

In the germline V gene, CDR1 corresponds to MNHNS and CDR2 to SASEGT. The V and J ends are trimmed by 4 bases and 1 base, leaving 9 bases between them. The CDR3 starts with the cysteine, ends with the phenylalanine, and has 14 residues. Here the CDR3 DNA is all that survives: 42 bases in frame from base 1. No patient had received any treatment before thyroid surgery. Using T-cell receptor beta sequencing, the researchers looked back retrospectively at clinical samples from patients, gathered between the early 2010s and the late 2010s. What was sequenced was tumor tissue. The rearrangement joined TRBV6-1 to TRBJ2-3; TRBD1 is perhaps the D gene, given 5 matching bases. The TCR was taken from a female donor with papillary thyroid cancer or a benign thyroid nodule (not recorded which). Some clones in this sample may be carry-over from other donors' samples. The CDR3 amino acid sequence is: CASSATVRTDTQYF. The sequence in DNA is TGTGCCAGCAGTGCGACAGTGCGCACAGATACGCAGTATTTT.